At least ten counts were recorded for the clone carrying this T cell receptor beta chain. TCR amplification involved 20 to 25 PCR cycles with a constant-region primer and V-primer adapter. The authors amplified isolated mRNA by in vitro transcription. TCRdb recomputed calls from the reads with MiXCR, one row per CDR3 protein. The sample yields approximately 52,000 distinct CDR3 sequences, around a third seen once. These data belong to a study of low-dose radiotherapy and immunotherapy resistance in tumors. Whole-study context: A total of 6.5 Gy was given to Cohort 1 as 0.5 Gy per fraction every 2 weeks. Daily intake of oral aspirin 300 mg by patients lasted four cycles and began on cycle 1 day 1. Covering alpha and beta chains, TRAV- and TRBV-specific primers were used for the first-strand cDNA.

As for time point: after trial treatment. Treatment here: LDRT plus nivolumab, ipilimumab, low-dose cyclophosphamide and aspirin (RACIN trial). The germline V gene has CDR1 ENHRY and CDR2 SYGVKD. CDR3 length: 12 amino acids. Losses at the gene ends were 10 bases for V and 6 bases for J; bases not matched to a gene: 4. V usage is TRBV10-3 and J usage is TRBJ1-2; 11 bases fit TRBD1. The origin of this receptor is a male donor with rectosigmoid adenocarcinoma. The sequenced sample was PBMCs, obtained after low-dose radiotherapy plus immunotherapy. CDR3 nucleotide sequence: TGTGCCACCGCGGGACAGGGGGATGGCTACACCTTC. Translating gives CATAGQGDGYTF.